A selection of T cell receptor beta chains follows, all from one sample in a study of blood T cell repertoires in COVID-19. Sequencing was performed with immunoSEQ multiplex PCR; in TCRdb, only in-frame clones are kept and a portion is missing. The top ten hold about 0.94% of the sample, which has around 300,000 clones, roughly nine tenths seen once. The sequencing sample was made of peripheral blood. Receptor source: a woman between 40 and 55 years old who had recovered from COVID-19. CDR3s include the opening cysteine and the closing phenylalanine or tryptophan. The D gene is left open where the match is weak. Size is stated for part of the rows, as once, few or many counts, or as a class when the clone is expanded.

clone size	J gene	V gene	D gene	CDR3 protein	CDR3 DNA
.	TRBJ2-1	TRBV12-3/TRBV12-4	.	CASSSGTYNEQFF	TGTGCCAGCAGTAGCGGTACCTACAATGAGCAGTTCTTC
.	TRBJ1-1	TRBV11-3	.	CASSLGEFTEAFF	TGTGCCAGCAGCCTAGGGGAGTTCACTGAAGCTTTCTTT
.	TRBJ2-4	TRBV24-1	.	CATRGRGGLSAKNIQYF	TGTGCCACCAGGGGGCGGGGAGGTCTTTCAGCCAAAAACATTCAGTACTTC
.	TRBJ2-7	TRBV11-3	.	CASSLDRQGTYEQYF	TGTGCCAGCAGCTTAGATCGCCAGGGAACCTACGAGCAGTACTTC
.	TRBJ1-2	TRBV10-3	TRBD1	CAISEQGAADGYTF	TGTGCCATCAGTGAGCAGGGGGCAGCGGACGGCTACACCTTC
.	TRBJ1-4	TRBV28	TRBD1	CASSLGQGDGEKLFF	TGTGCCAGCAGTTTAGGACAGGGAGATGGTGAAAAACTGTTTTTT
.	TRBJ1-4	TRBV6-5	TRBD1	CASRTGTGLEKLFF	TGTGCCAGCAGGACCGGGACAGGTCTTGAAAAACTGTTTTTT
.	TRBJ2-7	TRBV7-2	.	CASSLDGMGEQYF	TGTGCCAGCAGCTTAGACGGGATGGGTGAGCAGTACTTC
.	TRBJ1-2	TRBV15	.	CATSSHFGGVDGYTF	TGTGCCACCAGCTCCCACTTTGGGGGCGTCGACGGCTACACCTTC
.	TRBJ1-4	TRBV12-5	.	CASGLAWTPTNEKLFF	TGTGCTAGTGGTTTGGCCTGGACACCAACTAATGAAAAACTGTTTTTT
once	TRBJ1-5	TRBV7-9	.	CASSSTTLPGDQPQHF	TGTGCCAGCAGCTCTACGACCCTCCCGGGGGATCAGCCCCAGCATTTT
.	TRBJ2-5	TRBV7-2	.	CASSYGLPGETQYF	TGTGCCAGCAGCTACGGCCTCCCCGGGGAGACCCAGTACTTC
.	TRBJ2-7	TRBV7-2	TRBD1	CASSLDGTGTYEQYF	TGTGCCAGCAGCTTAGACGGGACAGGGACCTACGAGCAGTACTTC
.	TRBJ2-3	TRBV5-1	TRBD2	CASSLSGSYLQSSDTQYF	TGCGCCAGCAGCCTGAGCGGGAGCTACCTTCAAAGTTCAGATACGCAGTATTTT
.	TRBJ2-5	TRBV10-3	.	CAIARGEETQYF	TGTGCCATCGCCAGGGGGGAAGAGACCCAGTACTTC
.	TRBJ2-2	TRBV7-3	.	CASSLNEAGNTGELFF	TGTGCCAGCAGCCTCAACGAAGCGGGGAACACCGGGGAGCTGTTTTTT
once	TRBJ1-1	TRBV19	.	CASSPGGYTEAFF	TGTGCCAGTAGTCCCGGCGGCTACACTGAAGCTTTCTTT
.	TRBJ1-1	TRBV27	TRBD1	CASSRSQGGNTEAFF	TGTGCCAGCAGTCGAAGCCAGGGGGGGAACACTGAAGCTTTCTTT
.	TRBJ2-5	TRBV24-1	TRBD1	CATSVHSGGQETQYF	TGTGCCACCAGTGTTCACTCAGGGGGACAAGAGACCCAGTACTTC
.	TRBJ2-1	TRBV28	.	CAGSVEGKGGLNEQFF	TGTGCCGGGTCTGTGGAAGGGAAGGGTGGACTCAATGAGCAGTTCTTC